One and the same sample provided the 18 T cell receptor beta chains below, sequenced in a study of molecular identifiers for immune sequencing clone quantification. TCRdb re-called the PCR reads with MiXCR, one entry per CDR3 protein. The sample has roughly 100,000 distinct CDR3 sequences; 35% are singletons. Sequencing was done on a sample of naive CD8+ T cells from blood, with Jurkat cell RNA spiked in. Subset described: FACS-sorted CD8+CD4-CCR7+CD45RA+ naive T cells. The receptors were gathered from a human donor in good health. Some libraries in this study had Jurkat cell RNA spiked in.

As regards this clonotype: This may be a read error: a much more frequent sequence differs by one nucleotide. This chain's CDR3 is CSGIGQGVYEQYF. CDR3 DNA sequence: TGCAGCGGTATCGGACAGGGGGTTTACGAGCAGTACTTC. The V call is TRBV29-1, the J call TRBJ2-7, with 10 bases lining up with TRBD1. Germline CDR1 reads SQVTM; CDR2 reads ANQGSEA. The trim removed 7 bases at V and 4 bases at J, leaving 7 bases unmatched. CDR3 length: 13 residues.

The chain has TRBV29-1 and TRBJ2-1; D unresolved. Germline CDR1 SQVTM, CDR2 ANQGSEA. V lost 2 bases to trimming and J lost 0 bases, with 8 bases between them. The CDR3 is made up of 14 amino acids. The CDR3 spells CSVEWTDSYNEQFF. The CDR3 coding sequence is TGCAGCGTTGAATGGACCGACTCCTACAATGAGCAGTTCTTC.

This chain links TRBV4-1 with TRBJ2-3; a weak D match, TRBD1 (6 bases). Germline CDR1 reads MGHRA; CDR2 reads YSYEKL. V lost 6 bases, J lost 9 bases, and 22 bases lay in between. This CDR3 is built from 15 residues. The CDR3 coding sequence is TGCGCCAGCAGGGCGCCGGGACAAGCCCCTAAAACGCAGTATTTT. Residues: CASRAPGQAPKTQYF.

The rearrangement links TRBV25-1 to TRBJ2-2; maybe TRBD2 (6 bases). The ends were cut back, 1 base at V and 5 bases at J, with 20 bases in the middle. The CDR3 has 18 amino acids. Looked up from germline, CDR1 is MGHDK and CDR2 is SYGVNS. CDR3 nucleotide sequence: TGTGCCAGCAGTGAATGGACCCCGAAGGACGCGGGGACCGGGGAGCTGTTTTTT. Protein product: CASSEWTPKDAGTGELFF. Drawing the rest from reference TRBV25-1 and TRBJ2-2, the complete variable domain is EADIYQTPRYLVIGTGKKITLECSQTMGHDKMYWYQQDPGMELHLIHYSYGVNSTEKGDLSSESTVSRIRTEHFPLTLESARPSHTSQYLCASSEWTPKDAGTGELFFGEGSRLTVL.

The gene calls are TRBV2 and TRBJ1-2; unclear D gene. CDR3 length: 15 residues. Between the trimmed V and J ends, which lost 3 bases and 0 bases, there was a span of 11 bases. Germline V gene lookup returns CDR1 SNHLY and CDR2 FYNNEI. The DNA for the CDR3 is TGTGCCAGCAGTGAGTTGCCGTCTACTAACTATGGCTACACCTTC. Protein sequence: CASSELPSTNYGYTF. Supplemented by reference TRBV2 and TRBJ1-2, the full variable domain reads EPEVTQTPSHQVTQMGQEVILRCVPISNHLYFYWYRQILGQKVEFLVSFYNNEISEKSEIFDDQFSVERPDGSNFTLKIRSTKLEDSAMYFCASSELPSTNYGYTFGSGTRLTVV.

Only a few counts were recorded for this clonotype. The chain has TRBV5-6 and TRBJ2-7; TRBD1 matches at 7 bases. The CDR3 covers 15 residues. CDR1 SGHDT and CDR2 YYEEEE come from the germline V gene. Trimming took 6 bases from V and 1 from J; bases not matched to a gene: 10. CDR3 DNA sequence: TGTGCCAGCAACTTCGGCACAGGGGCGTCCTACGAGCAGTACTTC. It yields the protein CASNFGTGASYEQYF.

In its sample, this clonotype was seen many times. This sequence joins TRBV7-9 and TRBJ2-7; D tentatively reads TRBD1 or TRBD2 (5 bases each). V lost 3 bases to trimming and J lost 6 bases, with 12 bases between them. The CDR3 covers 13 residues. Germline CDR1 reads SEHNR; CDR2 reads FQNEAQ (reference sequence). CDR3 sequence: CASSLGVGGEQYF. The DNA for the CDR3 is TGTGCCAGCAGCTTGGGGGTAGGCGGCGAGCAGTACTTC.

This clonotype was seen once. A much larger clone sits a single nucleotide away, making a read error possible. This chain connects TRBV29-1 to TRBJ1-5; D is perhaps TRBD1 (5 bases). The CDR3 extends over 12 amino acids. Germline V lookup: CDR1 SQVTM, CDR2 ANQGSEA. The CDR3 DNA is TGCAGCGTTGAAGACGGCCCAGGGTTTCCCGCTTTT. Encoded protein: CSVEDGPGFPAF.

This clonotype was seen once. A much larger clone is a single base away; this may be a read error. V gene TRBV5-6 combines with J gene TRBJ2-7; D is ambiguous. The CDR3 consists of 13 residues. Per the germline V gene, CDR1 is SGHDT and CDR2 is YYEEEE. The CDR3 spells CTSSSRRSYEQYF. The CDR3 DNA reads as TGTACCAGCAGCTCTAGGAGATCCTACGAGCAGTACTTC.

At least ten counts were recorded for this clonotype. CDR3 in amino acids: CSATTETQYF. DNA of the CDR3: TGCAGTGCTACGACAGAGACCCAGTACTTC. This chain uses TRBV20-1 with TRBJ2-5, with D hard to call. The germline V and J ends were trimmed by 4 bases and 4 bases, with 4 bases remaining between them. CDR3 length: 10 residues. In germline, CDR1 is DFQATT, CDR2 SNEGSKA (reference sequence).

A few counts support this clonotype. The rearrangement joins TRBV13 to TRBJ2-7, with 9 bases lining up with TRBD1. The CDR3 is 14 amino acids. Unmatched junction bases numbered 3, after V lost 4 bases and J lost 2 bases. CDR1 is PRHDT and CDR2 is FYEKMQ in the germline V gene (reference sequence). CDR3: CASSSRQGAYEQYF. CDR3 DNA sequence: TGTGCCAGCAGCTCCCGACAGGGGGCCTACGAGCAGTACTTC.

This clonotype was observed a single time. Being one base from a much bigger clone, this may be a read error. The gene calls are TRBV7-3 and TRBJ2-7, with 7 bases lining up with TRBD1. The CDR3 totals 13 residues. J gave up 3 bases and V 5 bases, and 4 bases lay outside the gene matches. Germline values: CDR1 SGHTA, CDR2 FQGTGA. The CDR3 protein is CASSVDRDYEQYF. In DNA form, the CDR3 reads TGTGCCAGCAGCGTAGACAGGGACTACGAGCAGTACTTC. Filled out from reference TRBV7-3 and TRBJ2-7, the complete variable domain reads GAGVSQTPSNKVTEKGKYVELRCDPISGHTALYWYRQSLGQGPEFLIYFQGTGAADDSGLPNDRFFAVRPEGSVSTLKIQRTERGDSAVYLCASSVDRDYEQYFGPGTRLTVT.

This clonotype occurred a few times. The genes are TRBV4-1 and TRBJ2-1, with a possible D match to TRBD2 (6 bases). The V gene's germline CDR1 is MGHRA and CDR2 YSYEKL. V was trimmed by 8 bases and J by 4 bases, leaving 15 bases between them. This CDR3 is built from 14 residues. The CDR3 sequence: CASGNSGAYNEQFF. In DNA, the CDR3 is TGCGCCAGCGGGAATAGCGGAGCTTACAATGAGCAGTTCTTC.

As regards this clonotype: A much larger clonotype is one base distant, so this may be a read error. The chain uses TRBV29-1 and TRBJ2-2; 9 positions agree with TRBD2. Germline values: CDR1 SQVTM, CDR2 ANQGSEA. V was clipped by 7 bases and J by 4 bases; unmatched bases: 1. The CDR3 has 12 amino acids. CDR3 sequence reads: CSEAGGTGELFF. The CDR3 DNA sequence: TGCAGCGAAGCGGGAGGCACCGGGGAGCTGTTTTTT.

V gene TRBV4-3 combines with J gene TRBJ2-7; D is unclear. CDR3 length: 13 residues. Germline values: CDR1 LGHNA, CDR2 YSLEER. The V and J ends lost 1 base and 3 bases respectively, with 7 bases between them. The DNA for the CDR3 is TGCGCCAGCAGCCAAGCGTCTAGCTACGAGCAGTACTTC. Amino acid sequence: CASSQASSYEQYF.

This clonotype appeared many times. This chain uses TRBV9 with TRBJ2-2; 9 positions match TRBD2. This CDR3 region has 16 residues. CDR1 and CDR2 (germline): SGDLS, YYNGEE. The J segment lost 8 bases and the V segment lost 0 bases, leaving 8 bases of the junction unmatched. The CDR3, as DNA: TGTGCCAGCAGCGTAGCTACTAGCGGGTTATCTGGGGAGCTGTTTTTT. Encoded protein: CASSVATSGLSGELFF.

The CDR3 protein is CASSYYAGPDTQYF. The CDR3 region has the DNA TGTGCCAGCAGTTATTACGCCGGCCCAGATACGCAGTATTTT. The chain uses TRBV27 and TRBJ2-3; D unclear. Germline-derived CDR1 and CDR2 are MNHEY and SMNVEV (reference sequence). CDR3 length: 14 residues. V lost 4 bases and J 4 bases, leaving 12 bases between the germline ends.

Of note for this clonotype: A read error is possible here, since a much larger clone lies one base away. The rearrangement joins TRBV28 to TRBJ1-1; no reliable D call. The V and J ends lost 7 bases and 6 bases respectively, with 9 bases between them. The germline CDR1 and CDR2 sequences are MDHEN and SYDVKM. This CDR3 is built from 11 residues. The CDR3 DNA reads TGTGCCAGCACCACAGTGTCTGAAGCTTTCTTT. Protein product: CASTTVSEAFF.